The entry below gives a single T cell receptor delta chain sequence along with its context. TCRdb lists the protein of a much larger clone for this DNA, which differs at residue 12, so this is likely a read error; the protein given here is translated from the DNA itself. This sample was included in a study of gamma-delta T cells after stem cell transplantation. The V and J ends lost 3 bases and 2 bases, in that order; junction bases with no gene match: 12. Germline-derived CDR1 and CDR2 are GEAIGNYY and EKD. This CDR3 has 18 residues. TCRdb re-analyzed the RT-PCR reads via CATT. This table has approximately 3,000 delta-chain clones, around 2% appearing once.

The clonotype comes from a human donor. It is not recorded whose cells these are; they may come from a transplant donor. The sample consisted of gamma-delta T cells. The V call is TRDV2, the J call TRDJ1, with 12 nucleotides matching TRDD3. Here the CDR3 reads CACDPAGGYGTGTDKLIF. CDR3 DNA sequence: TGTGCCTGTGACCCCGCTGGGGGATACGGGACAGGGACCGATAAACTCATCTTT.